Listed below are T cell receptor beta chains from one sample, sequenced in a study of a mutant IDH1 vaccine in newly diagnosed glioma. For these receptors, no antigen is known. The method was immunoSEQ multiplex PCR; TCRdb's version includes in-frame clones alone and lacks a portion of them. The sample records around 11,000 clones, about 91% being singletons. The source material was PBMCs, sampled from a glioma patient whose treatment included an IDH1 peptide vaccine. These receptors were obtained from a woman aged 40 to 50 with glioma. Some clones in this sample may be carry-over from other donors' samples. The CDR3 runs from the conserved cysteine through the conserved F or W. The order of the fields is CDR3 length, D gene, clone size, J gene, V gene, CDR3 DNA, CDR3 protein. The D gene is left open where the match is weak. Clone size, where shown, is once, few, many, or a class for clones that have expanded.

>14|-|-|TRBJ1-1|TRBV5-1
TGCGCCAGCAGCTTGGCCTTCGGGGAGCCGCAGCCTTTCTTT
CASSLAFGEPQPFF
>10|-|-|TRBJ1-2|TRBV20-1
TGCAGTGCTTCAGAGGTGAGCTACACCTTC
CSASEVSYTF
>14|-|-|TRBJ1-2|TRBV5-1
TGCGCCAGCAGCTTCGCGGGTTTGCCGGGTGGCTACACCTTC
CASSFAGLPGGYTF
>15|-|once|TRBJ2-7|TRBV5-1
TGCGCCAGCAGCTTGGACTACACCGGGACCTACGAGCAGTACTTC
CASSLDYTGTYEQYF
>15|TRBD2|-|TRBJ2-5|TRBV6-6
TGTGCCAGCAGACGTAGCCTAGCGGGAGAAGAGACCCAGTACTTC
CASRRSLAGEETQYF
>13|-|-|TRBJ2-7|TRBV29-1
TGCAGCGTTGAAACACCTTCGGGCTACGAGCAGTACTTC
CSVETPSGYEQYF
>12|-|-|TRBJ1-1|TRBV11-2
TGTGCCAGCAGCTTAGTCGTGTCTGAAGCTTTCTTT
CASSLVVSEAFF
>13|-|-|TRBJ2-1|TRBV7-9
TGTGCCAGCAGCTTAATAAATAGGGATGAGCAGTTCTTC
CASSLINRDEQFF
>16|TRBD1|-|TRBJ2-2|TRBV25-1
TGTGCCAGCAGTGACCCCGGGACAGCTAACACCGGGGAGCTGTTTTTT
CASSDPGTANTGELFF
>15|TRBD1|-|TRBJ2-7|TRBV6-1
TGTGCCAGCAGTGCCGGGGACAGGCGGTCCTACGAGCAGTACTTC
CASSAGDRRSYEQYF
>14|-|-|TRBJ2-7|TRBV25-1
TGTGCCAGCAGTCCCAGGGCTTTTGGGTACGAGCAGTACTTC
CASSPRAFGYEQYF